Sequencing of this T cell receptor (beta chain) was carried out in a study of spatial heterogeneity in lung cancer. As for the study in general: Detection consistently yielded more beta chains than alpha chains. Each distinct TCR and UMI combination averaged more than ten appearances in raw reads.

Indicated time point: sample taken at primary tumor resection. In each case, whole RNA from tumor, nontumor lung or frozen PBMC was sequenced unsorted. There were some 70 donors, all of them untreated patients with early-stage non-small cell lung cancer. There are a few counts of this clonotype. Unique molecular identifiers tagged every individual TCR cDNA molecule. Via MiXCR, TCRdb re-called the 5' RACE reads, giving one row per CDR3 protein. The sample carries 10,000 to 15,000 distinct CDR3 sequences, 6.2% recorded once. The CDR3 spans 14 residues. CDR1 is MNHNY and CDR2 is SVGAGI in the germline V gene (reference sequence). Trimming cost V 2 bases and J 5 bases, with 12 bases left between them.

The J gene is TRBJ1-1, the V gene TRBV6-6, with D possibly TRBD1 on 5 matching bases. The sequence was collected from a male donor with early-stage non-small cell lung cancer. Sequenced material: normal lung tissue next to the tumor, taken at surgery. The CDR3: CASSYTQGRTEAFF. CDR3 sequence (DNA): TGTGCCAGCAGTTACACCCAGGGTCGAACTGAAGCTTTCTTT.